The 5 T cell receptor beta chains listed next were all sequenced from one sample in a study of T-cell memory formation after mild COVID-19. TCRdb independently ran MiXCR on the 5' RACE reads; one entry per CDR3 protein. The profile shows 210,000 or so distinct CDR3 sequences, about 17% of them singletons. Sequencing was performed on PBMCs or a T cell subset sorted from them (not recorded which). The receptors were gathered from an adult woman who had mild COVID-19 (a few samples of this study predate the infection). Cell type and time point are not known.

In this sample, this clonotype turned up many times. J is TRBJ1-3 and V is TRBV5-6; D is undetermined. Germline values: CDR1 SGHDT, CDR2 YYEEEE. The CDR3 is 12 amino acids. Trimming pared 1 base from V and 2 bases from J, leaving 1 base between. The CDR3 region is CASSLPGNTIYF. The CDR3 bases are TGTGCCAGCAGCTTGCCTGGAAACACCATATATTTT.

The chain combines TRBV7-3 with TRBJ2-1, with TRBD2 matching 7 bases. CDR1 and CDR2 (germline): SGHTA, FQGTGA. The V segment lost 4 bases and the J segment 0 bases; nucleotides outside the gene matches: 6. The CDR3 spans 16 residues. Written as DNA, the CDR3 is TGTGCCAGCAGCTCCCCGGCTAGCGGCTCCTACAATGAGCAGTTCTTC. Amino acid sequence: CASSSPASGSYNEQFF.

The chain carries TRBV12-3 or TRBV12-4 and TRBJ2-7, with a tentative D call TRBD1 (5 bases). V was clipped by 5 bases and J by 10 bases, with 18 bases between them. This CDR3 is 13 amino acids long. In DNA, the CDR3 is TGTGCCAGCAGTACCAGCCCGGCAGGGAACCAGTACTTC. It codes for CASSTSPAGNQYF.

This clonotype has ten or more counts. This chain links TRBV24-1 with TRBJ2-3; TRBD2 agrees at 14 bases. There are 17 residues in the CDR3. Trimming took 4 bases from V and 0 from J; bases not matched to a gene: 2. Germline assignment: CDR1 KGHDR and CDR2 SFDVKD. The CDR3 spells CATSERTSGRSTDTQYF. The CDR3 DNA follows: TGTGCCACCAGTGAACGGACTAGCGGGAGGAGCACAGATACGCAGTATTTT.

The chain recombines TRBV7-8 with TRBJ1-2, with D tentatively TRBD1 (5 bases). Per germline, CDR1 SGHVS and CDR2 FQNEAQ. V shed 5 bases and J shed 8 bases, with 21 bases lying between them. CDR3 size: 15 residues. CDR3 sequence (DNA): TGTGCCAGCAGCCCACCGGGGCGAACAGCCGGAGGCTACACCTTC. This translates into CASSPPGRTAGGYTF.